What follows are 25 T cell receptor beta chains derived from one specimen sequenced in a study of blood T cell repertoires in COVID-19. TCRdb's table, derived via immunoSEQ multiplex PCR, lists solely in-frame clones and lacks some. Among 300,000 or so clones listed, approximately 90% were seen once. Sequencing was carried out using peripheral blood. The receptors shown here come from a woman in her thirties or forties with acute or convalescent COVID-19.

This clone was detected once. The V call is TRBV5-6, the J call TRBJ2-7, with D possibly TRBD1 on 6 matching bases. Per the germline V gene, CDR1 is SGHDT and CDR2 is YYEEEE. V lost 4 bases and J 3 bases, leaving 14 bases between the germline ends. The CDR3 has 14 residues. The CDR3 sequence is CASSPPQGVYEQYV. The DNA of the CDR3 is TGTGCCAGCAGCCCCCCACAGGGTGTCTACGAGCAGTACGTC.

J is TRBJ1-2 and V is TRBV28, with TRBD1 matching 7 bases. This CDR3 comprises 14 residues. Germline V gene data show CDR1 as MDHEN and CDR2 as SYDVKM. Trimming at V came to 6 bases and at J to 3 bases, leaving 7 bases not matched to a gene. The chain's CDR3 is CASRGPGQHYGYTF. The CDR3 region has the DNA TGTGCCAGCAGAGGTCCGGGACAGCACTATGGCTACACCTTC.

CDR3 sequence reads: CASSSDGGIQYF. CDR3 nucleotide sequence: TGTGCCAGCAGCTCCGACGGAGGCATTCAGTACTTC. The chain has TRBV7-9 and TRBJ2-4, with a weak D call TRBD2 (5 bases). Looked up from germline, CDR1 is SEHNR and CDR2 is FQNEAQ (reference sequence). The CDR3 has 12 residues. V lost 4 bases and J 9 bases, leaving 10 bases between the germline ends.

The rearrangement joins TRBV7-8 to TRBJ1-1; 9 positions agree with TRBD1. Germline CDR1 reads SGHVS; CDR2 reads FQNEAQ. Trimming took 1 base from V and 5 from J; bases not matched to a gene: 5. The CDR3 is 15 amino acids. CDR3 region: CASSLVGQGLTEAFF. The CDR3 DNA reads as TGTGCCAGCAGCTTAGTAGGACAGGGGTTGACTGAAGCTTTCTTT.

The CDR3 region has the DNA TGTGCCACCAGCGGCACCAGGGGCCGGGTCACTGAAGCTTTCTTT. As protein: CATSGTRGRVTEAFF. V and J are TRBV15 and TRBJ1-1; D perhaps matches TRBD1 (6 bases). The CDR3 length is 15 residues. Germline CDR1 LNHNV, CDR2 YYDKDF (reference sequence). Deletions cut 5 bases from V and 4 bases from J, with 17 bases between. Complete variable domain (other parts from reference TRBV15 and TRBJ1-1): DAMVIQNPRYQVTQFGKPVTLSCSQTLNHNVMYWYQQKSSQAPKLLFHYYDKDFNNEADTPDNFQSRRPNTSFCFLDIRSPGLGDTAMYLCATSGTRGRVTEAFFGQGTRLTVV.

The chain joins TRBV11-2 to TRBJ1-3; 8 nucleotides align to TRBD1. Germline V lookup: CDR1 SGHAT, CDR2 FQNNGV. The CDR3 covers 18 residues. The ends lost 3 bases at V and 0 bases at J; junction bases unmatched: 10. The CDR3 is CASSLVNPGGRSGNTIYF. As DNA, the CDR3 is TGTGCCAGCAGCTTGGTCAATCCAGGGGGCCGCTCTGGAAACACCATATATTTT.

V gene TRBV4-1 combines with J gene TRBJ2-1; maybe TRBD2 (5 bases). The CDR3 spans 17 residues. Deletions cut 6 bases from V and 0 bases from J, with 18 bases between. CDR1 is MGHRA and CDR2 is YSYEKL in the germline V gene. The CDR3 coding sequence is TGCGCCAGCAGGAAGAAGGGAGATCTTTCCTCCTACAATGAGCAGTTCTTC. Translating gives CASRKKGDLSSYNEQFF.

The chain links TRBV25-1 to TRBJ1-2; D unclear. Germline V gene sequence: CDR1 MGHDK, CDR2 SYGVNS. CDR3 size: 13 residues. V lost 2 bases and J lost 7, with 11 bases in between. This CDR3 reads CASSEGGWGGYTF. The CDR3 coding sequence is TGTGCCAGCAGTGAAGGAGGGTGGGGTGGCTACACCTTC.

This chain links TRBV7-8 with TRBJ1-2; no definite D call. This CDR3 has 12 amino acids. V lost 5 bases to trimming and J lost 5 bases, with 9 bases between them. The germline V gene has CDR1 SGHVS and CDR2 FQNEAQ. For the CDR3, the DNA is TGTGCCAGCAGCCCGCAGGATTATGGCTACACCTTC. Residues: CASSPQDYGYTF.

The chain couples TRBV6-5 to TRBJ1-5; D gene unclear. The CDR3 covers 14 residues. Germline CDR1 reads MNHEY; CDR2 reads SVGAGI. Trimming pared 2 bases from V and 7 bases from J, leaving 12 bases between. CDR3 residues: CASSYGQSTQPQHF. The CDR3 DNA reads TGTGCCAGCAGTTACGGGCAGTCAACACAGCCCCAGCATTTT.

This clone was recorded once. For the CDR3, the DNA is TGTGCCAGCAGCGTAGATGGGACAAGTGGGGCCAACGTCCTGACTTTC. As protein: CASSVDGTSGANVLTF. V usage is TRBV9 and J usage is TRBJ2-6; a possible D gene is TRBD1 (6 bases). The CDR3 runs to 16 residues. V was trimmed by 0 bases and J by 3 bases, leaving 10 bases between them. In germline, CDR1 is SGDLS, CDR2 YYNGEE.

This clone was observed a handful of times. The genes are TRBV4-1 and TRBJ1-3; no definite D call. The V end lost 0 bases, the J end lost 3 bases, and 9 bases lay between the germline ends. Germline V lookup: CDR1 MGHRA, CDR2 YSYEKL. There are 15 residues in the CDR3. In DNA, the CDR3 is TGCGCCAGCAGCCAAGATGCGGGGTATGGAAACACCATATATTTT. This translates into CASSQDAGYGNTIYF.

Written as DNA, the CDR3 is TGTGCCAGCAGTTCCCTCGGACAGGGGATTGAAGCTTTCTTT. This translates into CASSSLGQGIEAFF. This chain connects TRBV27 to TRBJ1-1, with TRBD1 identical over 9 bases. CDR1 MNHEY and CDR2 SMNVEV come from the germline V gene (reference sequence). CDR3 size: 14 residues. V gave up 4 bases and J gave up 7 bases; unmatched junction bases: 7.

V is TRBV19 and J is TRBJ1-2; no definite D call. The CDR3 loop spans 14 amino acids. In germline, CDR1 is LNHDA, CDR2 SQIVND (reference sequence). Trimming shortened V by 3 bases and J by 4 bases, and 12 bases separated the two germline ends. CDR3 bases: TGTGCCAGTAGTATGGCAGGAGGGAGCTATGGCTACACCTTC. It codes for CASSMAGGSYGYTF. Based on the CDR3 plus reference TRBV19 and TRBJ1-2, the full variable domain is DGGITQSPKYLFRKEGQNVTLSCEQNLNHDAMYWYRQDPGQGLRLIYYSQIVNDFQKGDIAEGYSVSREKKESFPLTVTSAQKNPTAFYLCASSMAGGSYGYTFGSGTRLTVV.

CDR3 amino acids: CASSLSSGGIQETQYF. The CDR3, as DNA: TGTGCCAGCAGTTTATCTAGCGGGGGAATCCAAGAGACCCAGTACTTC. The gene calls are TRBV28 and TRBJ2-5; 10 bases line up with TRBD2. CDR1 is MDHEN and CDR2 is SYDVKM in the germline V gene. The CDR3 extends over 16 amino acids. V was clipped by 1 base and J by 1 base; unmatched bases: 3.

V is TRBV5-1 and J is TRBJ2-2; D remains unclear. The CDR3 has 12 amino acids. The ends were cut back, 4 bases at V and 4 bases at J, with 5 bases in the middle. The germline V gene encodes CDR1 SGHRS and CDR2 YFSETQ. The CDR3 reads CASSPSTGELFF. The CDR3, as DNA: TGCGCCAGCAGCCCCAGCACCGGGGAGCTGTTTTTT.

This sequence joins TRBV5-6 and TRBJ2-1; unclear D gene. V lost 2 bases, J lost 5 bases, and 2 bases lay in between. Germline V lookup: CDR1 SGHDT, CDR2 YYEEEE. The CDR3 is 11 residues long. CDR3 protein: CASSFNNEQFF. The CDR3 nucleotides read TGTGCCAGCAGCTTCAACAATGAGCAGTTCTTC.

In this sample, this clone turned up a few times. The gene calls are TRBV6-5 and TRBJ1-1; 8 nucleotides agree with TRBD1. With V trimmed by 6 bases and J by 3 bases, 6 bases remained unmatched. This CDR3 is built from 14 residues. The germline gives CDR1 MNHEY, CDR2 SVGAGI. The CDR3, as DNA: TGTGCCAGCAGGAATCAGGGACAGGACACTGAAGCTTTCTTT. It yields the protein CASRNQGQDTEAFF.

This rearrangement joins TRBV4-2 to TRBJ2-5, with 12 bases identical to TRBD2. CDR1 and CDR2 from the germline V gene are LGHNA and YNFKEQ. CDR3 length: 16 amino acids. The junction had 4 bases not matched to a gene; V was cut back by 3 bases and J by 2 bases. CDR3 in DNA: TGTGCCAGCAGCCACTTACTAGCGGGGGGACAAGAGACCCAGTACTTC. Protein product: CASSHLLAGGQETQYF.

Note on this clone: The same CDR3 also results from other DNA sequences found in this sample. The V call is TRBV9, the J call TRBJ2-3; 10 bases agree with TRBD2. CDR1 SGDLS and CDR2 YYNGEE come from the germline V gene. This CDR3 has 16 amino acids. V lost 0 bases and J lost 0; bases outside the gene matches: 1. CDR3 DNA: TGTGCCAGCAGCGTAGGGACTAGCGGTAGCACAGATACGCAGTATTTT. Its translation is CASSVGTSGSTDTQYF.

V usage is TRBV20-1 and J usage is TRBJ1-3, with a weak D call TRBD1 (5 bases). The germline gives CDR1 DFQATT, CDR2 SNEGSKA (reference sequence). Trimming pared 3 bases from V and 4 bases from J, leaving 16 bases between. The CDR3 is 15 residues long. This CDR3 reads CSASFGGDFGNTIYF. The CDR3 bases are TGCAGTGCTAGTTTCGGGGGAGACTTCGGAAACACCATATATTTT.

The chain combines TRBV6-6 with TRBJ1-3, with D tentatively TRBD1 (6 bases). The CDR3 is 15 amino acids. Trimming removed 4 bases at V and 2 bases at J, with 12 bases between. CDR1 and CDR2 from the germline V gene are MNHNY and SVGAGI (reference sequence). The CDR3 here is CASSSPGHTGNTIYF. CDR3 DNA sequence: TGTGCCAGCAGTTCCCCGGGACACACTGGAAACACCATATATTTT.

In DNA form, the CDR3 reads TGTGCCAGCTCACCACGGGACTTAAAAGAGACCCAGTACTTC. Amino acid sequence: CASSPRDLKETQYF. This chain links TRBV18 with TRBJ2-5; D may be TRBD2 (6 bases). The CDR3 sequence is 14 residues long. Germline CDR1 reads KGHSH; CDR2 reads LQKENI. Trimming shortened V by 1 base and J by 3 bases, and 9 bases separated the two germline ends.

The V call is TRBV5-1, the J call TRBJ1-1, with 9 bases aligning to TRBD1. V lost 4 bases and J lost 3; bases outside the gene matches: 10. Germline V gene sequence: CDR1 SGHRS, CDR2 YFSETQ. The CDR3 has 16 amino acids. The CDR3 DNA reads TGCGCCAGCAGCAAGGACCCGGGACAGGGATACACTGAAGCTTTCTTT. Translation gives CASSKDPGQGYTEAFF.

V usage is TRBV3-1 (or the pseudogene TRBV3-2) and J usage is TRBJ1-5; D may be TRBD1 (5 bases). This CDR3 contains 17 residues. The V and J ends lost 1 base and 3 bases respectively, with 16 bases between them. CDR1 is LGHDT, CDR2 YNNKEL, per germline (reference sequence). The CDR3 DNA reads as TGTGCCAGCAGCCAAGGCGAGGGGAGGGCTTACAATCAGCCCCAGCATTTT. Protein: CASSQGEGRAYNQPQHF.